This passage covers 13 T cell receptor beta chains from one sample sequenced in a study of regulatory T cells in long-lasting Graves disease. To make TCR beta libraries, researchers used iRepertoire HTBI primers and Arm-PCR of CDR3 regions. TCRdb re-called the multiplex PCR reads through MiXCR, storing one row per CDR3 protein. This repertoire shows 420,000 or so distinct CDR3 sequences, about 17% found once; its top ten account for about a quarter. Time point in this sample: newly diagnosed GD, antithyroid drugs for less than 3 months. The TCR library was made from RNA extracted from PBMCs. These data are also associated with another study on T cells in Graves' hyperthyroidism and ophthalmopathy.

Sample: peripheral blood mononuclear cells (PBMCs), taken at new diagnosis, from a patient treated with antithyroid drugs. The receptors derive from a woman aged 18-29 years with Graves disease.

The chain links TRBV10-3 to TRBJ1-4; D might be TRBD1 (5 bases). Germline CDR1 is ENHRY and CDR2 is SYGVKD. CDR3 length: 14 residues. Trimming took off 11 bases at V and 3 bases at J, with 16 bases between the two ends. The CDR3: CASGPAGSNEKLFF. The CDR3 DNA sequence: TGTGCCTCGGGGCCCGCCGGGTCTAATGAAAAACTGTTTTTT.

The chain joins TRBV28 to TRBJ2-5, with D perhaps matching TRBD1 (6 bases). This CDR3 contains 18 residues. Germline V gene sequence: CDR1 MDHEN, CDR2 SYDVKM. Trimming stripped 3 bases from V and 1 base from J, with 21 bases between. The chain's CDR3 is CASSLFVRASRGQETQYF. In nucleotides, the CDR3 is TGTGCCAGCAGTTTGTTCGTAAGGGCTAGCAGGGGCCAAGAGACCCAGTACTTC.

The CDR3 sequence is CASSLAITKNIQYF. DNA of the CDR3: TGTGCCAGCAGCTTAGCGATAACCAAAAACATTCAGTACTTC. The chain combines TRBV7-9 with TRBJ2-4; D is unclear. The CDR3 is 14 amino acids. Trimming shortened V by 0 bases and J by 2 bases, and 5 bases separated the two germline ends. Germline CDR1 and CDR2: SEHNR and FQNEAQ (reference sequence).

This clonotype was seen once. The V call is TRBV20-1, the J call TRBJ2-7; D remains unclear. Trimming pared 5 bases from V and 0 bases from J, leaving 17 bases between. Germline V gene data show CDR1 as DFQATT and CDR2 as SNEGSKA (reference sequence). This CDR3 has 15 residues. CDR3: CSAQNLCLSSYEQYF. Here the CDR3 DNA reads TGCAGTGCTCAAAACCTGTGCCTAAGCTCCTACGAGCAGTACTTC.

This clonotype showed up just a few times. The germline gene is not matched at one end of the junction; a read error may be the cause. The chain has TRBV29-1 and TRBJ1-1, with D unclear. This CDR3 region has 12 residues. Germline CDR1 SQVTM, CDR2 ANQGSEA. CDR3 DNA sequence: TGCAGCGTTGAACTGGGGTCCAACGAAGCTCTCTTT. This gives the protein CSVELGSNEALF.

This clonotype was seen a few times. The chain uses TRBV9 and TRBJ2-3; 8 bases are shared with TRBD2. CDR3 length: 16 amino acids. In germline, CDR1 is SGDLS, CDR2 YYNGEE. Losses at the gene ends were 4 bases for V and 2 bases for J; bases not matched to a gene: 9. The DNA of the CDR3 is TGTGCCAGCAGCCCCCAGCCGGGGGGGCTCACAGATACGCAGTATTTT. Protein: CASSPQPGGLTDTQYF.

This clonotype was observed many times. CDR3 amino acids: CASSKKPSGPTYEQYF. CDR3 nucleotides: TGTGCCAGCAGCAAAAAACCCTCGGGACCCACCTACGAGCAGTACTTC. The chain couples TRBV11-2 to TRBJ2-7; D possibly uses TRBD1 or TRBD2 (5 bases each). Looked up from germline, CDR1 is SGHAT and CDR2 is FQNNGV. Trimming shortened V by 5 bases and J by 2 bases, and 19 bases separated the two germline ends. The CDR3 length is 16 residues.

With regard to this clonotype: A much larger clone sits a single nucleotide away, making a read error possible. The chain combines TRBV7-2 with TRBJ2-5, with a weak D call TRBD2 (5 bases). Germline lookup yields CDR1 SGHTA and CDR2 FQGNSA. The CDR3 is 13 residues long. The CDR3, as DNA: TGTGTCAGCAGCGGTCTGAATGATGGGACCCAGTACTTC. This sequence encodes CVSSGLNDGTQYF.

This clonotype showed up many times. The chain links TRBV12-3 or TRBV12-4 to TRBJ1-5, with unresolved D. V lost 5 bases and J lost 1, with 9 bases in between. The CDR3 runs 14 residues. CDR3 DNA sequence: TGTGCCAGCAGTCTCGGGTCAAGCAATCAGCCCCAGCATTTT. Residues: CASSLGSSNQPQHF.

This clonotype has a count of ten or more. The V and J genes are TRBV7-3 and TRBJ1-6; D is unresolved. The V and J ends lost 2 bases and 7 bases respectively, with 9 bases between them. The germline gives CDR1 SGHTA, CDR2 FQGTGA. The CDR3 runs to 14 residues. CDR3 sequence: CASSLYPMNSPLHF. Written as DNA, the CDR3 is TGTGCCAGCAGCTTATATCCCATGAATTCACCCCTCCACTTT.

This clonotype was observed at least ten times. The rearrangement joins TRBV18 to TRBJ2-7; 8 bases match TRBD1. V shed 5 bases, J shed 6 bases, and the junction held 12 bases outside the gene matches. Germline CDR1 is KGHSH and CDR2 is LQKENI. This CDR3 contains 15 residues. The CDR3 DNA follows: TGTGCCAGCTCAGTAAAGACAGGGGCCGGGGGCGAGCAGTACTTC. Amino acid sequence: CASSVKTGAGGEQYF.

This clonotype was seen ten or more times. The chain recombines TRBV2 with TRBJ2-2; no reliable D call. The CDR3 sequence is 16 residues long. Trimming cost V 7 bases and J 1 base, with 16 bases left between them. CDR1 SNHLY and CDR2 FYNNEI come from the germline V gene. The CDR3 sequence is CASNWRPQGNTGELFF. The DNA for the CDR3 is TGTGCCAGCAACTGGCGACCCCAAGGGAACACCGGGGAGCTGTTTTTT. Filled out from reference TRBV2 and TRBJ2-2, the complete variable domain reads EPEVTQTPSHQVTQMGQEVILRCVPISNHLYFYWYRQILGQKVEFLVSFYNNEISEKSEIFDDQFSVERPDGSNFTLKIRSTKLEDSAMYFCASNWRPQGNTGELFFGEGSRLTVL.

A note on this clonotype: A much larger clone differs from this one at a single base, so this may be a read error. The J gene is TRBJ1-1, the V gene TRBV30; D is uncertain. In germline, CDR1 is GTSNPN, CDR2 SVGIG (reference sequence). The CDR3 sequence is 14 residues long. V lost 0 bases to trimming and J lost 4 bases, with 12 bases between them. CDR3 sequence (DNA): TGTGCCTGGAGTGTACGTAGAGAAAGCACTGAAGCTTTCTTT. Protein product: CAWSVRRESTEAFF.